Sequencing of this TCR beta chain was carried out in a study of cytomegalovirus exposure and HLA in healthy donors. The wider study: A later analysis reported the 100 to 150 validation repertoires used the same platform as the approximately 670 first-cohort repertoires.

Generated by immunoSEQ multiplex PCR, the TCRdb table keeps only in-frame clones and is missing some. The table shows 200,000 to 250,000 clones, with roughly 87% occurring only once. Study results and caveats: Reported performance of the classifier showed diagnosis of cytomegalovirus status with high specificity and sensitivity. Researchers counted roughly 150 TCR beta chains as cytomegalovirus-associated. First-cohort TCR clusters tended to co-occur in the 120 or so validation repertoires, a later analysis found.

Germline V CDR1 and CDR2: SEHNR, FQNEAQ (reference sequence). Trimming took off 5 bases at V and 2 bases at J, with 7 bases between the two ends. This CDR3 spans 13 amino acids. This clone came up a few times. The target antigen is unknown. This same CDR3 is encoded by further DNA sequences in the sample. V gene TRBV7-9 combines with J gene TRBJ1-5, with D tentatively TRBD1 (6 bases). This TCR derives from a man younger than 35 in good health and CMV-seropositive. Specimen: PBMCs. This CDR3 is CASSPGGNQPQHF. The CDR3 DNA reads as TGTGCCAGCAGCCCAGGGGGCAATCAGCCCCAGCATTTT.